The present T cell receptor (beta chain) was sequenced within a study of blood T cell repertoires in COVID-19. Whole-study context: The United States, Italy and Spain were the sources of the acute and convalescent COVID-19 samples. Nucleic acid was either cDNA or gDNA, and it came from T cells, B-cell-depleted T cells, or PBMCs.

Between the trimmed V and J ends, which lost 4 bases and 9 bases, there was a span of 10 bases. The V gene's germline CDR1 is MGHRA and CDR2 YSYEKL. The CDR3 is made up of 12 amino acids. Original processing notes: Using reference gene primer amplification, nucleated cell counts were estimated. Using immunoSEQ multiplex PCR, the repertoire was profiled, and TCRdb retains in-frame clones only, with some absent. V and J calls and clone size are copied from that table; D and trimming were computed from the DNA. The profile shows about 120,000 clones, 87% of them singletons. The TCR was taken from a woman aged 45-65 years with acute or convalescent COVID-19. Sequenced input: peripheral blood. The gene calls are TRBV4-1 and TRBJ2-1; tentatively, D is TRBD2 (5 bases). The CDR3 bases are TGCGCCAGCAGCCCTCTGAGCGGTGAGCAGTTCTTC. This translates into CASSPLSGEQFF.